This passage covers 25 T cell receptor beta chains from one sample sequenced in a study of T-cell reconstitution after alpha-beta-depleted transplantation in children. A library of TCRbeta sequences, prepared with unique molecular identifiers, was generated. Each CDR3 protein gets one entry after TCRdb re-called the PCR reads with MiXCR. Of some 840,000 distinct CDR3 sequences listed, roughly 15% were seen once; the top ten hold 5%. The sample consisted of PBMCs, mostly from graft donor cells, taken 360 days after TCRalphabeta/CD19-depleted stem cell transplant. The receptors stem from a male patient younger than 18 who had a stem cell transplant for acute lymphoblastic leukemia, so the T cells may come from the graft donor.

The table lists this clonotype with many counts. The chain carries TRBV18 and TRBJ2-3; 11 nucleotides agree with TRBD2. The CDR3 length is 17 residues. The germline CDR1 and CDR2 sequences are KGHSH and LQKENI. V lost 5 bases, J lost 6 bases, and 13 bases stayed unmatched. The CDR3 region has the DNA TGTGCCAGCTCATCTACGGGCCTAGCGGGAGGATTGGATACGCAGTATTTT. It is translated as CASSSTGLAGGLDTQYF.

The chain recombines TRBV11-3 with TRBJ2-3; D gene uncertain. V gave up 8 bases and J gave up 0 bases, with 6 bases separating them. Germline assignment: CDR1 SGHNT and CDR2 YENEEA. The CDR3 contains 12 residues. CDR3 residues: CASRQSTDTQYF. The CDR3 DNA reads as TGTGCCAGCCGCCAGAGCACAGATACGCAGTATTTT.

This clonotype was seen only a few times. This chain uses TRBV12-3 or TRBV12-4 with TRBJ2-1; 7 bases fit TRBD2. V lost 7 bases to trimming and J lost 4 bases; unmatched junction nucleotides: 10. The CDR3 runs to 15 residues. The CDR3 nucleotides read TGTGCCAGCACCGGGGGAGGGCGAGTTTACAATGAGCAGTTCTTC. Translation gives CASTGGGRVYNEQFF.

This clonotype came up a few times. The chain links TRBV5-1 to TRBJ2-3, with D perhaps TRBD2 (6 bases). Trimming took off 4 bases at V and 0 bases at J, with 18 bases between the two ends. Germline V gives CDR1 SGHRS, CDR2 YFSETQ. The CDR3 totals 17 residues. The CDR3 region has the DNA TGCGCCAGCAGCCCCCATGGGTCCGGGAGTAGCACAGATACGCAGTATTTT. Translated, it gives CASSPHGSGSSTDTQYF.

This clonotype occurred many times. The genes are TRBV5-1 and TRBJ2-7; D unresolved. Germline CDR1 SGHRS, CDR2 YFSETQ. Trimming removed 1 base from V and 2 bases from J, with 10 bases in between. CDR3 length: 14 residues. The CDR3 DNA reads TGCGCCAGCAGCTTGCGGGTTGGTGCCTACGAGCAGTACTTC. Its protein is CASSLRVGAYEQYF.

The genes are TRBV18 and TRBJ2-1; unclear D gene. Germline-derived CDR1 and CDR2 are KGHSH and LQKENI. V gave up 4 bases and J gave up 7 bases, with 14 bases separating them. CDR3 length equals 14 residues. The CDR3 nucleotides are TGTGCCAGCTCACTTTTGGCTCCCTGGAATGAGCAGTTCTTC. Its translation is CASSLLAPWNEQFF. The full variable domain, rest sourced from reference TRBV18 and TRBJ2-1, is NAGVMQNPRHLVRRRGQEARLRCSPMKGHSHVYWYRQLPEEGLKFMVYLQKENIIDESGMPKERFSAEFPKEGPSILRIQQVVRGDSAAYFCASSLLAPWNEQFFGPGTRLTVL.

This clonotype was seen repeatedly, ten times or more. The gene calls are TRBV12-3 or TRBV12-4 and TRBJ2-3; the D is unclear. The V and J ends lost 5 bases and 4 bases respectively, with 13 bases between them. The CDR3 consists of 14 residues. Here the CDR3 reads CASSPKWSSDTQYF. CDR3 DNA: TGTGCCAGCAGTCCTAAATGGTCATCAGATACGCAGTATTTT.

This clonotype has only a few counts. The genes are TRBV29-1 and TRBJ2-5, with 12 bases that match TRBD1. Per the germline V gene, CDR1 is SQVTM and CDR2 is ANQGSEA. The length of the CDR3 is 14 residues. Trimming removed 6 bases from V and 4 bases from J; junction bases left unmatched: 6. DNA for the CDR3: TGCAGCGTAGATGGGACAGGGGGCTTAGAGACCCAGTACTTC. This gives the protein CSVDGTGGLETQYF.

The chain joins TRBV5-1 to TRBJ2-5; D is ambiguous. The ends were cut back, 5 bases at V and 0 bases at J, with 14 bases in the middle. Germline CDR1 and CDR2: SGHRS and YFSETQ. The CDR3 sequence is 15 residues long. CDR3 residues: CASRTAANHQETQYF. The CDR3 bases are TGCGCCAGCAGGACCGCGGCTAACCACCAAGAGACCCAGTACTTC.

In its sample, this clonotype was seen a few times. V gene TRBV9 combines with J gene TRBJ2-7; D is undetermined. V shed 0 bases and J shed 2 bases, with 12 bases lying between them. The CDR3 has 15 residues. The germline gives CDR1 SGDLS, CDR2 YYNGEE. CDR3 nucleotides: TGTGCCAGCAGCGTAGGGGCGGACCTTCCCTACGAGCAGTACTTC. Translating gives CASSVGADLPYEQYF.

The rearrangement uses TRBV10-1 and TRBJ1-1, with 7 nucleotides matching TRBD1. J gave up 4 bases and V 0 bases, and 5 bases lay outside the gene matches. Germline loops: CDR1 WNHNN, CDR2 SYGVQD (reference sequence). The CDR3 contains 15 residues. The CDR3 spells CASSESEQGITEAFF. In DNA form, the CDR3 reads TGCGCCAGCAGTGAGTCGGAACAGGGGATCACTGAAGCTTTCTTT.

J is TRBJ2-7 and V is TRBV7-8, with D perhaps matching TRBD1 (6 bases). V was shortened by 3 bases and J by 0 bases, with 9 bases between the two germline ends. CDR3 length: 14 amino acids. Germline CDR1 is SGHVS and CDR2 is FQNEAQ. CDR3 sequence (DNA): TGTGCCAGCAGCTTTTCGGGACACTCCTACGAGCAGTACTTC. This encodes CASSFSGHSYEQYF.

The V and J genes are TRBV12-3 or TRBV12-4 and TRBJ1-5; 10 bases match TRBD1. After removal of 2 bases from V and 6 bases from J, the junction contained 7 bases not matched to a gene. There are 16 residues in the CDR3. CDR3 residues: CASSLPGTGEGQPQHF. The DNA of the CDR3 is TGTGCCAGCAGTTTACCCGGGACAGGGGAAGGTCAGCCCCAGCATTTT.

The chain recombines TRBV5-1 with TRBJ1-1; no clear D gene. Germline values: CDR1 SGHRS, CDR2 YFSETQ. The length of the CDR3 is 11 residues. The V end was cut by 2 bases, the J end by 7 bases, with 6 bases between. The CDR3 DNA follows: TGCGCCAGCAGCTTCCTCGATGAAGCTTTCTTT. Protein: CASSFLDEAFF.

This clonotype has only a few counts. The genes are TRBV5-1 and TRBJ2-7; 7 bases are shared with TRBD2. The CDR3 runs to 15 residues. The J segment lost 1 base and the V segment lost 0 bases, leaving 4 bases of the junction unmatched. Germline CDR1 reads SGHRS; CDR2 reads YFSETQ. CDR3: CASSLASGQSYEQYF. Here the CDR3 DNA reads TGCGCCAGCAGCTTGGCTAGCGGTCAATCCTACGAGCAGTACTTC.

This clonotype has only a few counts. The chain joins TRBV2 to TRBJ2-4; D not certain. Germline loops: CDR1 SNHLY, CDR2 FYNNEI. This CDR3 is built from 13 residues. The germline V and J ends were trimmed by 7 bases and 5 bases, with 12 bases remaining between them. The CDR3 reads CASKDGRQNIQYF. The CDR3 DNA reads as TGTGCCAGCAAAGACGGACGCCAAAACATTCAGTACTTC.

This clonotype occurred many times. CDR3 bases: TGTGCCAGCAGTGGACTAGCGGGAAGGTACAATGAGCAGTTCTTC. It encodes CASSGLAGRYNEQFF. The rearrangement links TRBV2 to TRBJ2-1; 11 positions agree with TRBD2. J was trimmed by 4 bases and V by 4 bases; bases with no gene match: 3. The CDR3 loop spans 15 amino acids. CDR1 is SNHLY, CDR2 FYNNEI, per germline.

This clonotype was counted a few times. The rearrangement links TRBV7-9 to TRBJ2-5; 9 positions match TRBD2. Germline values: CDR1 SEHNR, CDR2 FQNEAQ (reference sequence). There are 15 residues in the CDR3. The J segment lost 5 bases and the V segment lost 5 bases, leaving 9 bases of the junction unmatched. CDR3 coding DNA: TGTGCCAGCAGCCTAAGGGGGACTAGCCAGGAGACCCAGTACTTC. This gives the protein CASSLRGTSQETQYF.

This clonotype has a handful of counts. The chain has TRBV10-1 and TRBJ2-7; 10 bases are a match to TRBD2. Trimming took 1 base from V and 1 from J; bases not matched to a gene: 19. Germline-derived CDR1 and CDR2 are WNHNN and SYGVQD (reference sequence). The CDR3 loop spans 21 amino acids. The CDR3 sequence: CASSEFEAGGPGFGVSYEQYF. The CDR3 DNA is TGCGCCAGCAGTGAGTTCGAAGCGGGAGGGCCCGGGTTCGGAGTGTCCTACGAGCAGTACTTC.

The CDR3 is CASSEIPDRDQPQHF. In nucleotides, the CDR3 is TGTGCCAGCTCAGAAATTCCTGACAGGGATCAGCCCCAGCATTTT. The genes are TRBV18 and TRBJ1-5; 7 bases are a match to TRBD1. Unmatched junction bases numbered 9, after V lost 5 bases and J lost 5 bases. This CDR3 contains 15 residues. Germline lookup yields CDR1 KGHSH and CDR2 LQKENI.

The chain has TRBV20-1 and TRBJ2-1; 8 nucleotides line up with TRBD2. The V and J ends lost 0 bases and 4 bases, in that order; junction bases with no gene match: 11. Germline V gene data show CDR1 as DFQATT and CDR2 as SNEGSKA (reference sequence). CDR3 length equals 17 residues. The chain's CDR3 is CSARDERGTRTYNEQFF. CDR3 bases: TGCAGTGCTAGAGATGAGAGGGGGACTAGAACTTACAATGAGCAGTTCTTC.

J is TRBJ2-4 and V is TRBV9; TRBD1 agrees at 7 bases. Looked up from germline, CDR1 is SGDLS and CDR2 is YYNGEE. The CDR3 loop spans 13 amino acids. V was pared by 3 bases and J by 5 bases, with 2 bases of the junction left unmatched. The CDR3 DNA is TGTGCCAGCAGCGCGGGACAGCAAAACATTCAGTACTTC. Residues: CASSAGQQNIQYF.

In this sample, this clonotype turned up many times. This CDR3 is CATGTGEVFQQYF. Written as DNA, the CDR3 is TGTGCCACTGGGACAGGGGAGGTATTCCAGCAGTACTTC. J is TRBJ2-7 and V is TRBV10-3; TRBD1 matches at 10 bases. The CDR3 has 13 residues. V shed 10 bases, J shed 8 bases, and the junction held 11 bases outside the gene matches. Germline V gene data show CDR1 as ENHRY and CDR2 as SYGVKD.

This chain links TRBV20-1 with TRBJ2-7; 7 nucleotides match TRBD2. Germline V gene sequence: CDR1 DFQATT, CDR2 SNEGSKA (reference sequence). The trim removed 0 bases at V and 2 bases at J, leaving 4 bases unmatched. The CDR3 extends over 14 amino acids. The DNA for the CDR3 is TGCAGTGCTAGAGAATCTGGACTAGCCTACGAGCAGTACTTC. This encodes CSARESGLAYEQYF.

There are a few counts of this clonotype. V is TRBV7-8 and J is TRBJ2-2; 10 bases align to TRBD2. This CDR3 spans 17 amino acids. Germline-derived CDR1 and CDR2 are SGHVS and FQNEAQ. V shed 8 bases, J shed 0 bases, and the junction held 9 bases outside the gene matches. The CDR3 sequence is CASDRTSGRPNTGELFF. As DNA, the CDR3 is TGTGCCAGCGACCGGACTAGCGGCCGCCCGAACACCGGGGAGCTGTTTTTT.